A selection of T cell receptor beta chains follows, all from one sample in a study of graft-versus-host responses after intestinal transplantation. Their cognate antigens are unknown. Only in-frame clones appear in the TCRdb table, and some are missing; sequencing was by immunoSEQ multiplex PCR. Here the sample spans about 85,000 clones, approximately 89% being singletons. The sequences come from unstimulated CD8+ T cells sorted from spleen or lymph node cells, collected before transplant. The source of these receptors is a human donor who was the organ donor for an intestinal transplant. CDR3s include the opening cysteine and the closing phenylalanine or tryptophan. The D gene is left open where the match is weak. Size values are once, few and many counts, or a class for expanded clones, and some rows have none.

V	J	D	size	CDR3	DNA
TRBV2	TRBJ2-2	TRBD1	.	CASSDWTSGTGYTGELFF	TGTGCCAGCAGTGACTGGACTAGTGGGACAGGGTACACCGGGGAGCTGTTTTTT
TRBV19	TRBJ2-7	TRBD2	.	CASKDSGYSYEQYF	TGTGCCAGTAAAGATAGCGGGTACTCCTACGAGCAGTACTTC
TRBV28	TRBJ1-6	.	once	CASSLGEGGGSPLHF	TGTGCCAGCAGTTTAGGGGAGGGTGGTGGCTCACCCCTCCACTTT
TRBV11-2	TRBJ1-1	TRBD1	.	CASSRRTGANTEAFF	TGTGCCAGCAGTCGTAGGACAGGCGCGAACACTGAAGCTTTCTTT
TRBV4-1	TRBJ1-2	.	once	CASSQAGPYGYTF	TGCGCCAGCAGCCAAGCGGGACCGTATGGCTACACCTTC
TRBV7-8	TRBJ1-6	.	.	CASSSGPPSSPLHF	TGTGCCAGCAGCTCGGGCCCACCAAGCTCACCCCTCCACTTT
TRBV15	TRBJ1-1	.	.	CATSRDLGWTEAFF	TGTGCCACCAGCAGAGATCTAGGGTGGACTGAAGCTTTCTTT
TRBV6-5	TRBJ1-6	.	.	CASSSEGGSNSPLHF	TGTGCCAGCAGTTCGGAGGGAGGTTCTAATTCACCCCTCCACTTT
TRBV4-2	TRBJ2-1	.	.	CASSQEGAPNEQFF	TGTGCCAGCAGCCAAGAAGGGGCCCCTAATGAGCAGTTCTTC
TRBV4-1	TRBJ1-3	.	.	CASSLTRTALLGNTIYF	TGCGCCAGCAGCCTTACCCGGACAGCACTCTTAGGGAACACCATATATTTT
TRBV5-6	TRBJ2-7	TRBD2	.	CASSLGGVSGYEQYF	TGTGCCAGCAGCTTGGGAGGGGTTAGCGGGTACGAGCAGTACTTC
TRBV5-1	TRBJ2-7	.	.	CASSLALENGGQYF	TGCGCCAGCAGCTTGGCCTTGGAAAACGGCGGTCAGTACTTC
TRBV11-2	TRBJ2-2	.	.	CASSLAGLPFAGELFF	TGTGCCAGCAGCTTAGCAGGGTTGCCCTTCGCCGGGGAGCTGTTTTTT
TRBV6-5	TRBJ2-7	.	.	CASSSSEWEQYF	TGTGCCAGCAGTTCCTCCGAGTGGGAGCAGTACTTC
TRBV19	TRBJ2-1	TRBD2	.	CASSITGTSGDAFNEQFF	TGTGCCAGTAGTATTACCGGGACTAGCGGGGACGCCTTCAATGAGCAGTTCTTC
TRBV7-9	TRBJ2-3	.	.	CASSFPLMGAMSTDTQYF	TGTGCCAGCAGCTTTCCCCTAATGGGTGCGATGAGCACAGATACGCAGTATTTT
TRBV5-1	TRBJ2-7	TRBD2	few	CASSTRAGGLTDYEQYF	TGCGCCAGCAGCACGAGAGCGGGGGGGCTTACGGACTACGAGCAGTACTTC
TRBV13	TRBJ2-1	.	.	CASSPPPGSALNEQFF	TGTGCCAGCAGCCCCCCGCCCGGGAGTGCCTTGAATGAGCAGTTCTTC
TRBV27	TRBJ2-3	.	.	CASSLSSVITSTDTQYF	TGTGCCAGCAGTTTATCCTCGGTGATTACTAGCACAGATACGCAGTATTTT
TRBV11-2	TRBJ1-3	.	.	CASSLGQHSGNTIYF	TGTGCCAGCAGCTTAGGGCAGCACTCTGGAAACACCATATATTTT
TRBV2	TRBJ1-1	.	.	CASSPWLDSTF	TGTGCCAGCAGTCCTTGGTTGGACAGTACTTTT
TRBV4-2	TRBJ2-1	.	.	CASSQDARGFYNEQFF	TGTGCCAGCAGCCAAGATGCGAGGGGGTTTTACAATGAGCAGTTCTTC
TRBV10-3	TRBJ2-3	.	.	CAIREQGLADTQYF	TGTGCCATCAGGGAACAGGGTCTTGCAGATACGCAGTATTTT
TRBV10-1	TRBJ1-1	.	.	CASLKAFF	TGCGCCAGCCTTAAAGCTTTCTTT
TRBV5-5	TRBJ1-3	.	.	CASSWGYTIYF	TGTGCCAGCAGCTGGGGGTACACCATATATTTT
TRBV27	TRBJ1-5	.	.	CASSLGPNPNQPQHF	TGTGCCAGCAGCTTGGGACCCAACCCCAATCAGCCCCAGCATTTT
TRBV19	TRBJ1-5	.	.	CASKKEDSLEQPQHF	TGTGCCAGTAAAAAAGAGGACAGTCTCGAACAGCCCCAGCATTTT
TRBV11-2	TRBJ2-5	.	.	CASSLEAAVQETQYF	TGTGCCAGCAGCTTAGAAGCGGCAGTCCAAGAGACCCAGTACTTC
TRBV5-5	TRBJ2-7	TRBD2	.	CASSLFAVGGISSYEQYF	TGTGCCAGCAGCTTGTTCGCGGTCGGGGGGATAAGCTCCTACGAGCAGTACTTC
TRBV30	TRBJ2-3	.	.	CAWSVYSADTQYF	TGTGCCTGGAGTGTTTACAGCGCAGATACGCAGTATTTT
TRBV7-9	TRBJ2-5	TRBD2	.	CASSLVWLAGNRIQETQYF	TGTGCCAGCAGCTTAGTTTGGCTAGCGGGAAACCGAATCCAAGAGACCCAGTACTTC
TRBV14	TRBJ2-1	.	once	CASSQRADWGAVNEQFF	TGTGCCAGCAGCCAACGGGCCGACTGGGGGGCCGTTAATGAGCAGTTCTTC